The 29 T cell receptor beta chains below were found in one sample sequenced in a study of blood T cell repertoires in COVID-19. Profiled with immunoSEQ multiplex PCR; TCRdb holds only in-frame clones, not every one. The sample consists of around 160,000 clones, under 90% of them appearing once. Sequences were obtained from PBMCs or T cells enriched from blood (not recorded which). Receptor source: a woman aged 55-70 years who had recovered from COVID-19.

Here the CDR3 reads CAWSTYTGELFF. CDR3 sequence (DNA): TGTGCCTGGAGTACATACACCGGGGAGCTGTTTTTT. The rearrangement uses TRBV30 and TRBJ2-2; D unclear. Trimming removed 2 bases from V and 3 bases from J, with 4 bases in between. Germline CDR1 GTSNPN, CDR2 SVGIG (reference sequence). This CDR3 has 12 residues.

The chain uses TRBV11-3 and TRBJ1-1; 9 nucleotides match TRBD1. V trimming: 5 bases; J trimming: 8 bases; junction bases outside the gene matches: 3. Germline V gene data show CDR1 as SGHNT and CDR2 as YENEEA. The CDR3 totals 12 residues. DNA for the CDR3: TGTGCCAGCAGCCCCGGACAGGGGGAAGCTTTCTTT. Protein: CASSPGQGEAFF.

CDR3 sequence (DNA): TGTGCCAGCAGCTTAAGGGGAGGGACCACTGAAGCTTTCTTT. Translating it yields CASSLRGGTTEAFF. V usage is TRBV7-3 and J usage is TRBJ1-1, with D perhaps matching TRBD1 (5 bases). Looked up from germline, CDR1 is SGHTA and CDR2 is FQGTGA. The CDR3 length is 14 residues. V was clipped by 1 base and J by 4 bases, with 10 bases between them.

V usage is TRBV5-4 and J usage is TRBJ2-1; TRBD1 is a possible D gene (5 bases). CDR1 is SGHNT and CDR2 is YYREEE in the germline V gene (reference sequence). The V and J ends lost 8 bases and 3 bases respectively, with 6 bases between them. This CDR3 is built from 11 residues. The CDR3 region is CASTGYNEQFF. The CDR3 DNA reads TGTGCCAGTACAGGCTACAATGAGCAGTTCTTC.

This clone was detected a few times. The V call is TRBV6-5, the J call TRBJ2-2, with D maybe TRBD2 (6 bases). This CDR3 has 15 residues. Germline loops: CDR1 MNHEY, CDR2 SVGAGI. The V end lost 6 bases, the J end lost 1 base, and 12 bases lay between the germline ends. CDR3 in amino acids: CASRGISGNTGELFF. As DNA, the CDR3 is TGTGCCAGCAGGGGCATTAGCGGGAACACCGGGGAGCTGTTTTTT.

This clone was detected only a few times. The V call is TRBV30, the J call TRBJ2-1; 10 bases are shared with TRBD2. V was pared by 2 bases and J by 9 bases, with 4 bases of the junction left unmatched. The CDR3 covers 13 residues. CDR1 is GTSNPN, CDR2 SVGIG, per germline (reference sequence). The CDR3 DNA reads as TGTGCCTGGAGTTTTGGACTAGCGGCTGAGCAGTTCTTC. Encoded protein: CAWSFGLAAEQFF.

The CDR3 DNA is TGTGCCAGCACCCGTAGCGGACGGGCGAACACCGGGGAGCTGTTTTTT. Translated, it gives CASTRSGRANTGELFF. This chain links TRBV11-2 with TRBJ2-2; perhaps TRBD2 as D (6 bases). V lost 7 bases to trimming and J lost 0 bases, with 15 bases between them. Germline loops: CDR1 SGHAT, CDR2 FQNNGV. The CDR3 covers 16 residues.

This clone was picked up many times. CDR3 sequence reads: CASSLIGGPYTDTQYF. In DNA, the CDR3 is TGTGCCAGCAGCTTGATCGGGGGGCCATACACAGATACGCAGTATTTT. This rearrangement joins TRBV5-8 to TRBJ2-3; D possibly corresponds to TRBD2 (7 bases). The germline CDR1 and CDR2 sequences are SGHTS and YDEGEE. This CDR3 has 16 amino acids. Trimming removed 1 base at V and 2 bases at J, with 14 bases between. Based on the CDR3 plus reference TRBV5-8 and TRBJ2-3, the full variable domain is EAGVTQSPTHLIKTRGQQATLRCSPISGHTSVYWYQQALGLGLQFLLWYDEGEERNRGNFPPRFSGRQFPNYSSELNVNALELEDSALYLCASSLIGGPYTDTQYFGPGTRLTVL.

The gene calls are TRBV7-8 and TRBJ2-7; TRBD1 matches 9 bases. This CDR3 spans 14 amino acids. Germline values: CDR1 SGHVS, CDR2 FQNEAQ. V dropped 5 bases and J dropped 5; count of bases not matched to a gene: 7. DNA for the CDR3: TGTGCCAGCAGCGTCCGGGACAGGGCCAACGAGCAGTACTTC. Its protein is CASSVRDRANEQYF.

The chain joins TRBV18 to TRBJ1-2; D is ambiguous. The V and J ends lost 0 bases and 4 bases respectively, with 9 bases between them. The germline gives CDR1 KGHSH, CDR2 LQKENI. The length of the CDR3 is 14 residues. CDR3 nucleotides: TGTGCCAGCTCACCACCGGGAGGAGTCTATGGCTACACCTTC. Translation: CASSPPGGVYGYTF.

Here the CDR3 reads CATSRGMDYGYTF. DNA for the CDR3: TGTGCCACCAGCCGGGGGATGGACTATGGCTACACCTTC. V usage is TRBV15 and J usage is TRBJ1-2, with D possibly TRBD1 on 5 matching bases. The V end lost 5 bases, the J end lost 3 bases, and 10 bases lay between the germline ends. The CDR3 extends over 13 amino acids. CDR1 and CDR2 (germline): LNHNV, YYDKDF (reference sequence).

This chain joins TRBV5-6 and TRBJ2-1; the match to TRBD2 covers 14 bases. Germline values: CDR1 SGHDT, CDR2 YYEEEE. The CDR3 has 14 residues. Trimming removed 4 bases from V and 7 bases from J; junction bases left unmatched: 1. The CDR3 DNA is TGTGCCAGCAGCCGACTAGCGGGGGGGAATGAGCAGTTCTTC. This translates into CASSRLAGGNEQFF.

J is TRBJ2-2 and V is TRBV29-1, with 7 nucleotides matching TRBD1. The length of the CDR3 is 15 residues. The V segment lost 5 bases and the J segment 1 base; nucleotides outside the gene matches: 7. Germline V CDR1 and CDR2: SQVTM, ANQGSEA. The CDR3 reads CSVFLTGMNTGELFF. CDR3 in DNA: TGCAGCGTTTTTTTGACAGGGATGAACACCGGGGAGCTGTTTTTT.

The chain links TRBV6-5 to TRBJ1-1; no firm D call. The V gene lost 2 bases and the J gene lost 3 bases, with 13 bases spanning the gap. The CDR3 consists of 15 residues. Germline V gene data show CDR1 as MNHEY and CDR2 as SVGAGI. CDR3 nucleotide sequence: TGTGCCAGCAGTTACCATGGGAGGGAGGACACTGAAGCTTTCTTT. Translated: CASSYHGREDTEAFF.

This chain links TRBV27 with TRBJ2-3, with 7 bases that match TRBD2. The trim removed 0 bases at V and 2 bases at J, leaving 2 bases unmatched. The CDR3 extends over 15 amino acids. In germline, CDR1 is MNHEY, CDR2 SMNVEV (reference sequence). CDR3 sequence: CASSLSAGPTDTQYF. CDR3 nucleotides: TGTGCCAGCAGTTTATCAGCGGGGCCCACAGATACGCAGTATTTT.

The genes are TRBV5-1 and TRBJ1-6, with 9 bases that match TRBD1. The germline V gene encodes CDR1 SGHRS and CDR2 YFSETQ. V lost 3 bases to trimming and J lost 16 bases; unmatched junction nucleotides: 11. The CDR3 sequence is 14 residues long. The CDR3 nucleotides are TGCGCCAGCAGCTCTCGGACAGGGGTCCCCGCGCTCCACTTT. It yields the protein CASSSRTGVPALHF.

Comment on this clone: This CDR3 is also generated by other DNA sequences in the sample. V gene TRBV14 combines with J gene TRBJ2-5; TRBD1 matches at 7 bases. CDR1 and CDR2 (germline): SGHDN, FVKESK. The CDR3 covers 14 residues. J gave up 2 bases and V 2 bases, and 2 bases lay outside the gene matches. The CDR3 region has the DNA TGTGCCAGCAGCCAACCGGGACAGCAAGAGACCCAGTACTTC. Its translation: CASSQPGQQETQYF. Full variable domain (rest looked up from reference TRBV14 and TRBJ2-5): EAGVTQFPSHSVIEKGQTVTLRCDPISGHDNLYWYRRVMGKEIKFLLHFVKESKQDESGMPNNRFLAERTGGTYSTLKVQPAELEDSGVYFCASSQPGQQETQYFGPGTRLLVL.

V gene TRBV2 combines with J gene TRBJ1-2; a weak D match, TRBD1 (5 bases). V shed 3 bases and J shed 8 bases, with 13 bases lying between them. The CDR3 extends over 13 amino acids. CDR1 and CDR2 from the germline V gene are SNHLY and FYNNEI. CDR3 in DNA: TGTGCCAGCAGTGAGAGCAGGGAAGGAGGCTACACCTTC. Protein: CASSESREGGYTF.

The chain employs TRBV30 and TRBJ1-3, with TRBD1 identical over 8 bases. This CDR3 is built from 16 residues. J gave up 6 bases and V 1 base, and 11 bases lay outside the gene matches. The germline V gene encodes CDR1 GTSNPN and CDR2 SVGIG (reference sequence). CDR3 region: CAWSADWTGRVNTIYF. CDR3 nucleotides: TGTGCCTGGAGTGCTGACTGGACAGGGAGGGTAAACACCATATATTTT.

The rearrangement joins TRBV7-9 to TRBJ2-2; D gene unclear. Trimming took off 4 bases at V and 2 bases at J, with 14 bases between the two ends. CDR1 is SEHNR and CDR2 is FQNEAQ in the germline V gene (reference sequence). This CDR3 has 16 residues. This CDR3 reads CASSSGFPINTGELFF. CDR3 sequence (DNA): TGTGCCAGCAGCTCCGGTTTCCCCATTAACACCGGGGAGCTGTTTTTT. The full variable domain, rest sourced from reference TRBV7-9 and TRBJ2-2, is DTGVSQNPRHKITKRGQNVTFRCDPISEHNRLYWYRQTLGQGPEFLTYFQNEAQLEKSRLLSDRFSAERPKGSFSTLEIQRTEQGDSAMYLCASSSGFPINTGELFFGEGSRLTVL.

The V call is TRBV6-5, the J call TRBJ1-2; weak D call: TRBD1 (6 bases). The CDR3 consists of 13 residues. Germline-derived CDR1 and CDR2 are MNHEY and SVGAGI. Trimming removed 2 bases from V and 8 bases from J, with 12 bases in between. For the CDR3, the DNA is TGTGCCAGCAGTTACCCCGCCAGGGGAGGCTACACCTTC. This encodes CASSYPARGGYTF.

The chain is built from TRBV3-1 (or the pseudogene TRBV3-2) and TRBJ2-6; D is ambiguous. Germline CDR1 and CDR2: LGHDT and YNNKEL (reference sequence). This CDR3 comprises 13 residues. Trimming left V 4 bases short and J 2 bases short, with 3 bases between. The CDR3 DNA reads TGTGCCAGCAGCCCGGCTGGGGCCAACGTCCTGACTTTC. Protein sequence: CASSPAGANVLTF.

This sequence joins TRBV4-2 and TRBJ2-7, with 7 bases identical to TRBD1. The length of the CDR3 is 15 residues. The germline V gene has CDR1 LGHNA and CDR2 YNFKEQ. J gave up 1 base and V 4 bases, and 7 bases lay outside the gene matches. The CDR3 sequence is CASSLSTGDSYEQYF. The CDR3 bases are TGTGCCAGCAGCCTTTCAACAGGGGATTCCTACGAGCAGTACTTC.

This clone was observed a few times. As DNA, the CDR3 is TGTGCCTGGAGAGGACAGGGAGCTGAAGCTTTCTTT. This sequence encodes CAWRGQGAEAFF. J is TRBJ1-1 and V is TRBV30; 8 bases are shared with TRBD1. This CDR3 is built from 12 residues. V was clipped by 3 bases and J by 6 bases; unmatched bases: 3. Per germline, CDR1 GTSNPN and CDR2 SVGIG (reference sequence).

The chain combines TRBV2 with TRBJ2-3, with a tentative D call TRBD2 (5 bases). CDR1 and CDR2 (germline): SNHLY, FYNNEI. Trimming removed 6 bases at V and 0 bases at J, with 10 bases between. This CDR3 is built from 14 residues. CDR3 nucleotides: TGTGCCAGCAGGGAACTAGGTAGCACAGATACGCAGTATTTT. Residues: CASRELGSTDTQYF.

The chain uses TRBV4-2 and TRBJ1-3; D not resolved. The CDR3 is 17 residues long. V was pared by 2 bases and J by 0 bases, with 14 bases between. Germline V gene lookup returns CDR1 LGHNA and CDR2 YNFKEQ. The CDR3, as DNA: TGTGCCAGCAGCCAAAAAGGGAGGCTTAGCTCTGGAAACACCATATATTTT. It yields the protein CASSQKGRLSSGNTIYF.

The chain employs TRBV9 and TRBJ1-1; D is ambiguous. Trimming shortened V by 3 bases and J by 0 bases, and 12 bases separated the two germline ends. Germline V gene lookup returns CDR1 SGDLS and CDR2 YYNGEE. The CDR3 spans 15 residues. The CDR3 protein is CASSASLAVNTEAFF. The CDR3 coding sequence is TGTGCCAGCAGCGCTTCCCTGGCCGTGAACACTGAAGCTTTCTTT.

This chain joins TRBV18 and TRBJ1-4; no clear D. In germline, CDR1 is KGHSH, CDR2 LQKENI. The ends were cut back, 1 base at V and 2 bases at J, with 8 bases in the middle. The CDR3 loop spans 15 amino acids. The DNA for the CDR3 is TGTGCCAGCTCACCACGTGGAGGCACTAATGAAAAACTGTTTTTT. This encodes CASSPRGGTNEKLFF. Supplemented by reference TRBV18 and TRBJ1-4, the full variable domain reads NAGVMQNPRHLVRRRGQEARLRCSPMKGHSHVYWYRQLPEEGLKFMVYLQKENIIDESGMPKERFSAEFPKEGPSILRIQQVVRGDSAAYFCASSPRGGTNEKLFFGSGTQLSVL.

The V and J genes are TRBV15 and TRBJ2-5; TRBD1 matches 11 bases. Per the germline V gene, CDR1 is LNHNV and CDR2 is YYDKDF (reference sequence). The V segment lost 1 base and the J segment 3 bases; nucleotides outside the gene matches: 1. The CDR3 runs to 15 residues. The CDR3 DNA is TGTGCCACCAGCAGAGCGGGACAGGGGGAAGAGACCCAGTACTTC. It codes for CATSRAGQGEETQYF.